The next 30 T cell receptor beta chains were all read from a single sample in a study of blood T cell repertoires in COVID-19. Clones were read by immunoSEQ multiplex PCR, and TCRdb kept only the in-frame ones, dropping some. In the table there are about 480,000 clones, roughly 88% of which are singletons. The sample taken for sequencing was PBMCs or T cells enriched from blood (not recorded which). The receptors stem from a middle-aged woman who had recovered from COVID-19.

The V and J genes are TRBV5-1 and TRBJ2-1, with D maybe TRBD1 (6 bases). Germline-derived CDR1 and CDR2 are SGHRS and YFSETQ. V gave up 4 bases and J gave up 8 bases, with 16 bases separating them. This CDR3 is 14 amino acids long. The CDR3 loop is CASSQAGPGDEQFF. CDR3 bases: TGCGCCAGCAGCCAAGCCGGGCCAGGGGATGAGCAGTTCTTC. Filled out from reference TRBV5-1 and TRBJ2-1, the complete variable domain reads KAGVTQTPRYLIKTRGQQVTLSCSPISGHRSVSWYQQTPGQGLQFLFEYFSETQRNKGNFPGRFSGRQFSNSRSEMNVSTLELGDSALYLCASSQAGPGDEQFFGPGTRLTVL.

The gene calls are TRBV2 and TRBJ1-1; D call uncertain. Germline lookup yields CDR1 SNHLY and CDR2 FYNNEI. CDR3 length: 14 amino acids. V lost 5 bases and J 3 bases, leaving 13 bases between the germline ends. The CDR3 DNA follows: TGTGCCAGCAGTCCGGTCCAGGCCGACACTGAAGCTTTCTTT. Residues: CASSPVQADTEAFF.

As for this clone: The sample contains more than one DNA sequence encoding this CDR3. The rearrangement links TRBV27 to TRBJ1-1, with D possibly matching TRBD1 (5 bases). The CDR3 has 14 residues. With 6 bases removed from V and 2 bases from J, the gap between germline ends came to 13 bases. Germline V gene sequence: CDR1 MNHEY, CDR2 SMNVEV (reference sequence). The CDR3 nucleotides read TGTGCCAGCAGACCAACAGGCGGTAACACTGAAGCTTTCTTT. Translation gives CASRPTGGNTEAFF.

The chain links TRBV12-3 or TRBV12-4 to TRBJ2-1; D may be TRBD1 (6 bases). Deletions cut 7 bases from V and 8 bases from J, with 9 bases between. The CDR3 extends over 11 amino acids. The CDR3 loop reads CASITGYEQFF. DNA for the CDR3: TGTGCCAGCATCACAGGGTATGAGCAGTTCTTC.

The rearrangement links TRBV6-2 or TRBV6-3 to TRBJ1-1, with D perhaps matching TRBD1 (5 bases). CDR3 length: 14 residues. V was clipped by 4 bases and J by 1 base, with 10 bases between them. Germline CDR1 is MNHEY and CDR2 is SVGEGT. DNA of the CDR3: TGTGCCAGCAGTTGGAGGGGCGAGAACACTGAAGCTTTCTTT. This gives the protein CASSWRGENTEAFF.

The gene calls are TRBV7-2 and TRBJ2-1; 9 bases match TRBD1. This CDR3 region has 18 residues. J gave up 0 bases and V 2 bases, and 8 bases lay outside the gene matches. Germline assignment: CDR1 SGHTA and CDR2 FQGNSA. The CDR3 bases are TGTGCCAGCAGCTTAAAACAGGGGGCGCTTCCCTCCTACAATGAGCAGTTCTTC. This codes for CASSLKQGALPSYNEQFF.

The rearrangement links TRBV27 to TRBJ2-1, with TRBD2 as a possible D gene (7 bases). Germline loops: CDR1 MNHEY, CDR2 SMNVEV (reference sequence). Trimming left V 6 bases short and J 6 bases short, with 21 bases between. This CDR3 has 16 residues. CDR3 in amino acids: CASRPLTRGGGNEQFF. CDR3 in DNA: TGTGCCAGCAGGCCCCTGACTAGAGGGGGGGGCAATGAGCAGTTCTTC.

In its sample, this clone was seen a few times. The rearrangement joins TRBV6-2 or TRBV6-3 to TRBJ1-1; D possibly corresponds to TRBD1 (5 bases). Germline CDR1 reads MNHEY; CDR2 reads SVGEGT. Trimming stripped 5 bases from V and 6 bases from J, with 13 bases between. This CDR3 is built from 13 residues. Here the CDR3 reads CASSATGLSEAFF. CDR3 nucleotide sequence: TGTGCCAGCAGTGCCACAGGTCTGTCTGAAGCTTTCTTT.

V usage is TRBV5-5 and J usage is TRBJ1-5; D gene ambiguous. CDR3 size: 14 residues. Germline values: CDR1 SGHKS, CDR2 YYEKEE (reference sequence). V gave up 4 bases and J gave up 9 bases, with 17 bases separating them. CDR3 in amino acids: CASSADHGDLPQHF. The CDR3 DNA is TGTGCCAGCAGCGCCGACCACGGGGATTTGCCCCAGCATTTT.

The V and J genes are TRBV6-5 and TRBJ2-7; D call uncertain. Trimming shortened V by 2 bases and J by 1 base, and 6 bases separated the two germline ends. Germline V gene lookup returns CDR1 MNHEY and CDR2 SVGAGI. The CDR3 spans 13 residues. DNA of the CDR3: TGTGCCAGCAGTTACCTCCCTTCCTACGAGCAGTACTTC. Encoded protein: CASSYLPSYEQYF.

The chain is built from TRBV12-3 or TRBV12-4 and TRBJ1-5, with 7 bases aligning to TRBD1. Trimming cost V 5 bases and J 9 bases; bases outside gene matches: 4. The CDR3 spans 12 residues. The CDR3 sequence: CASSEDRTPQHF. CDR3 sequence (DNA): TGTGCCAGCAGTGAGGACAGGACGCCCCAGCATTTT.

The genes are TRBV18 and TRBJ2-5; tentatively, D is TRBD1 (6 bases). The V gene lost 3 bases and the J gene lost 5 bases, with 16 bases spanning the gap. The CDR3 length is 15 residues. Germline CDR1 and CDR2: KGHSH and LQKENI. The CDR3 sequence: CASSPRDNAGETQYF. CDR3 sequence (DNA): TGTGCCAGCTCACCCCGGGACAACGCAGGGGAGACCCAGTACTTC.

This clone was observed a single time. The chain employs TRBV7-6 and TRBJ2-7; D not resolved. The CDR3 consists of 17 residues. The V end was cut by 4 bases, the J end by 1 base, with 20 bases between. The V gene's germline CDR1 is SGHVS and CDR2 FNYEAQ. The CDR3 is CASSSDDGTAWSYEQYF. The CDR3 coding sequence is TGTGCCAGCAGCTCCGACGATGGCACAGCTTGGTCCTACGAGCAGTACTTC. The full variable domain, completed using reference TRBV7-6 and TRBJ2-7, is GAGVSQSPRYKVTKRGQDVALRCDPISGHVSLYWYRQALGQGPEFLTYFNYEAQQDKSGLPNDRFSAERPEGSISTLTIQRTEQRDSAMYRCASSSDDGTAWSYEQYFGPGTRLTVT.

This clone was detected a few times. The chain carries TRBV27 and TRBJ1-6, with 9 nucleotides matching TRBD1. The CDR3 totals 16 residues. Germline CDR1 MNHEY, CDR2 SMNVEV (reference sequence). The V and J ends lost 5 bases and 4 bases, in that order; junction bases with no gene match: 6. CDR3 sequence: CASSIRGTGYNSPLHF. The DNA of the CDR3 is TGTGCCAGCAGTATACGAGGGACAGGGTATAATTCACCCCTCCACTTT.

V gene TRBV14 combines with J gene TRBJ2-2; TRBD2 agrees at 9 bases. Germline CDR1 and CDR2: SGHDN and FVKESK. The CDR3 consists of 19 residues. The V gene end was trimmed by 5 bases and the J gene end by 1 base; junction bases not matched to a gene: 14. CDR3 DNA sequence: TGTGCCAGCAGCTCCCAGGTAGCGGGAGTTAGTGTGAACACCGGGGAGCTGTTTTTT. Protein sequence: CASSSQVAGVSVNTGELFF.

V is TRBV29-1 and J is TRBJ1-1; 8 nucleotides align to TRBD1. Germline V lookup: CDR1 SQVTM, CDR2 ANQGSEA. V lost 3 bases to trimming and J lost 5 bases; unmatched junction nucleotides: 5. There are 13 residues in the CDR3. The chain's CDR3 is CSVDRTGRTEAFF. In DNA form, the CDR3 reads TGCAGCGTTGATCGGACAGGGAGAACTGAAGCTTTCTTT.

The table lists this clone with a count of one. J is TRBJ1-1 and V is TRBV7-9; TRBD1 is a possible D gene (5 bases). Germline values: CDR1 SEHNR, CDR2 FQNEAQ (reference sequence). V was shortened by 9 bases and J by 3 bases, with 8 bases between the two germline ends. This CDR3 comprises 11 residues. The CDR3 loop reads CASIGDTEAFF. The CDR3 coding sequence is TGTGCCAGTATAGGGGACACTGAAGCTTTCTTT.

The chain has TRBV11-3 and TRBJ2-3; D is possibly TRBD2 (5 bases). This CDR3 spans 17 amino acids. The ends were cut back, 5 bases at V and 2 bases at J, with 20 bases in the middle. Germline V gene data show CDR1 as SGHNT and CDR2 as YENEEA. CDR3 residues: CASSITQRNLYTDTQYF. The CDR3 bases are TGTGCCAGCAGCATCACACAGCGGAATCTGTACACAGATACGCAGTATTTT.

V gene TRBV19 combines with J gene TRBJ2-1; TRBD2 agrees at 13 bases. The trim removed 5 bases at V and 7 bases at J, leaving 8 bases unmatched. This CDR3 is built from 16 residues. Germline lookup yields CDR1 LNHDA and CDR2 SQIVND (reference sequence). The CDR3 DNA is TGTGCCAGTAGTTTCCGACTAGCGGGAGGTTTAAATGAGCAGTTCTTC. This gives the protein CASSFRLAGGLNEQFF.

This chain links TRBV29-1 with TRBJ2-3; TRBD2 matches 9 bases. Germline CDR1 SQVTM, CDR2 ANQGSEA. Trimming cost V 4 bases and J 2 bases; bases outside gene matches: 7. This CDR3 has 15 amino acids. CDR3 bases: TGCAGCGTTGTTCGGGCGGGAGGGCCCACAGATACGCAGTATTTT. Residues: CSVVRAGGPTDTQYF.

This chain joins TRBV3-1 (or the pseudogene TRBV3-2) and TRBJ2-3; D unresolved. CDR3 length: 14 amino acids. The germline V and J ends were trimmed by 4 bases and 1 base, with 9 bases remaining between them. CDR1 LGHDT and CDR2 YNNKEL come from the germline V gene (reference sequence). CDR3 loop: CASSLGQGTDTQYF. The CDR3 bases are TGTGCCAGCAGCCTGGGCCAGGGCACAGATACGCAGTATTTT.

The chain has TRBV2 and TRBJ1-6; D is undetermined. The CDR3 is 15 residues long. Trimming stripped 4 bases from V and 6 bases from J, with 13 bases between. Germline loops: CDR1 SNHLY, CDR2 FYNNEI. CDR3 protein: CASSAPRGSNSPLHF. CDR3 in DNA: TGTGCCAGCAGTGCGCCTAGAGGGTCTAATTCACCCCTCCACTTT.

J is TRBJ2-5 and V is TRBV2; 7 bases match TRBD2. CDR1 and CDR2 from the germline V gene are SNHLY and FYNNEI. This CDR3 spans 14 amino acids. The junction had 4 bases not matched to a gene; V was cut back by 4 bases and J by 2 bases. The CDR3, as DNA: TGTGCCAGCAGTGGGGCTAGCGGACAAGAGACCCAGTACTTC. Amino acid sequence: CASSGASGQETQYF.

The rearrangement joins TRBV5-1 to TRBJ1-2, with D perhaps TRBD1 (6 bases). The CDR3 is 14 residues long. V was shortened by 2 bases and J by 0 bases, with 8 bases between the two germline ends. Germline-derived CDR1 and CDR2 are SGHRS and YFSETQ. The CDR3: CASSLGTSNYGYTF. The CDR3 coding sequence is TGCGCCAGCAGCTTAGGGACATCTAACTATGGCTACACCTTC.

The chain links TRBV6-1 to TRBJ1-5; D gene uncertain. The germline gives CDR1 MNHNS, CDR2 SASEGT. CDR3 size: 15 residues. V dropped 2 bases and J dropped 3 bases, with 11 bases sitting between them. For the CDR3, the DNA is TGTGCCAGCAGTGAAAGCGGGCAGTTCAATCAGCCCCAGCATTTT. Translating it yields CASSESGQFNQPQHF.

This clone showed up just once. The chain links TRBV27 to TRBJ1-1, with D maybe TRBD1 (5 bases). V was shortened by 1 base and J by 6 bases, with 24 bases between the two germline ends. The CDR3 totals 18 residues. Germline V CDR1 and CDR2: MNHEY, SMNVEV (reference sequence). The CDR3 reads CASSLFPPRAGGIAEAFF. The CDR3, as DNA: TGTGCCAGCAGTTTATTCCCTCCTCGAGCGGGGGGTATCGCTGAAGCTTTCTTT.

The CDR3 coding sequence is TGTGCCACCAGTGATTTCGCGGGAGGCCACAAGTTCTTC. The encoded protein is CATSDFAGGHKFF. The rearrangement joins TRBV24-1 to TRBJ2-1; 8 positions agree with TRBD2. CDR3 length equals 13 residues. J gave up 14 bases and V 1 base, and 6 bases lay outside the gene matches. The V gene's germline CDR1 is KGHDR and CDR2 SFDVKD.

V gene TRBV27 combines with J gene TRBJ2-7, with 9 nucleotides matching TRBD2. Germline CDR1 reads MNHEY; CDR2 reads SMNVEV (reference sequence). This CDR3 contains 14 residues. V was pared by 4 bases and J by 3 bases, with 4 bases of the junction left unmatched. CDR3 protein: CASSWRAGGYEQYF. DNA of the CDR3: TGTGCCAGCAGTTGGCGAGCGGGAGGCTACGAGCAGTACTTC.

The rearrangement joins TRBV7-2 to TRBJ1-2, with D perhaps TRBD1 (6 bases). The germline CDR1 and CDR2 sequences are SGHTA and FQGNSA. The CDR3 sequence is 16 residues long. The V gene lost 1 base and the J gene lost 3 bases, with 15 bases spanning the gap. The CDR3 loop reads CASSLVAGGGHYGYTF. The CDR3 DNA reads as TGTGCCAGCAGCTTAGTAGCGGGGGGCGGGCACTATGGCTACACCTTC.

The chain joins TRBV9 to TRBJ2-1; no reliable D call. The CDR3 sequence is 14 residues long. The V end was cut by 3 bases, the J end by 0 bases, with 7 bases between. Germline CDR1 is SGDLS and CDR2 is YYNGEE. CDR3: CASSESGSYNEQFF. The CDR3 DNA reads TGTGCCAGCAGCGAATCAGGCTCCTACAATGAGCAGTTCTTC.